The 9 T cell receptor beta chains presented below share a single source sample, sequenced in a study of T cell changes during pregnancy in multiple sclerosis. The data were produced by immunoSEQ multiplex PCR, yet TCRdb's version contains in-frame clones alone and is incomplete. The table has 90,000 or so clones, 80% to 95% seen once. Sequencing was performed on peripheral blood, taken in the first trimester of pregnancy. These TCRs come from a female donor in good health, enrolled as a control in a pregnancy study.

This clone was observed a single time. This chain joins TRBV4-3 and TRBJ1-3; D is possibly TRBD1 (5 bases). The CDR3 sequence is 19 residues long. The germline V gene encodes CDR1 LGHNA and CDR2 YSLEER. Between the trimmed V and J ends, which lost 0 bases and 4 bases, there was a span of 22 bases. The CDR3 region is CASSQDRGIGDDAGNTIYF. CDR3 nucleotides: TGCGCCAGCAGCCAAGATCGGGGGATAGGAGACGACGCGGGAAACACCATATATTTT.

This chain joins TRBV2 and TRBJ2-2, with D hard to call. V lost 5 bases to trimming and J lost 4 bases, with 5 bases between them. This CDR3 comprises 12 residues. Germline V CDR1 and CDR2: SNHLY, FYNNEI. CDR3 region: CASSYFTGELFF. Written as DNA, the CDR3 is TGTGCCAGCAGTTACTTCACCGGGGAGCTGTTTTTT. Drawing the rest from reference TRBV2 and TRBJ2-2, the complete variable domain is EPEVTQTPSHQVTQMGQEVILRCVPISNHLYFYWYRQILGQKVEFLVSFYNNEISEKSEIFDDQFSVERPDGSNFTLKIRSTKLEDSAMYFCASSYFTGELFFGEGSRLTVL.

This sequence joins TRBV19 and TRBJ1-2; D not certain. CDR3 length: 12 residues. Germline lookup yields CDR1 LNHDA and CDR2 SQIVND (reference sequence). Trimming removed 7 bases from V and 3 bases from J, with 9 bases in between. DNA for the CDR3: TGTGCCAGTATAAGAGGGTACTATGGCTACACCTTC. As protein: CASIRGYYGYTF.

V gene TRBV5-1 combines with J gene TRBJ1-6; 9 bases align to TRBD1. The germline CDR1 and CDR2 sequences are SGHRS and YFSETQ. V lost 2 bases and J lost 3; bases outside the gene matches: 6. The CDR3 covers 17 residues. CDR3 in amino acids: CASSFGDREVYNSPLHF. The CDR3 DNA sequence: TGCGCCAGCAGCTTTGGGGACAGGGAGGTCTATAATTCACCCCTCCACTTT. The entire variable domain, with the rest obtained from reference TRBV5-1 and TRBJ1-6, is as follows: KAGVTQTPRYLIKTRGQQVTLSCSPISGHRSVSWYQQTPGQGLQFLFEYFSETQRNKGNFPGRFSGRQFSNSRSEMNVSTLELGDSALYLCASSFGDREVYNSPLHFGNGTRLTVT.

The V and J genes are TRBV27 and TRBJ1-1, with D perhaps TRBD1 (5 bases). The CDR3 consists of 17 residues. With 3 bases removed from V and 1 base from J, the gap between germline ends came to 18 bases. CDR1 MNHEY and CDR2 SMNVEV come from the germline V gene (reference sequence). The CDR3 coding sequence is TGTGCCAGCAGTTTTAATGTGCGTCAGGGAGGGAACACTGAAGCTTTCTTT. Its translation is CASSFNVRQGGNTEAFF.

This chain joins TRBV14 and TRBJ2-7; D is unclear. The V and J ends lost 1 base and 7 bases respectively, with 11 bases between them. The germline V gene encodes CDR1 SGHDN and CDR2 FVKESK. This CDR3 is built from 13 residues. This CDR3 is CASSQVGVKEQYF. CDR3 nucleotide sequence: TGTGCCAGCAGCCAAGTCGGTGTTAAGGAGCAGTACTTC.

The V and J genes are TRBV6-5 and TRBJ1-3, with a weak D call TRBD1 (5 bases). The CDR3 is 13 amino acids. Looked up from germline, CDR1 is MNHEY and CDR2 is SVGAGI. Deletions cut 10 bases from V and 5 bases from J, with 15 bases between. The CDR3 sequence: CATLAGQRNTIYF. The DNA for the CDR3 is TGTGCCACCCTGGCGGGGCAGAGAAACACCATATATTTT.

The genes are TRBV4-3 and TRBJ1-6; D is uncertain. V was trimmed by 0 bases and J by 0 bases, leaving 12 bases between them. The CDR3 sequence is 18 residues long. The V gene's germline CDR1 is LGHNA and CDR2 YSLEER. The CDR3 loop reads CASSQEGGLSSYNSPLHF. CDR3 nucleotide sequence: TGCGCCAGCAGCCAAGAGGGAGGGCTAAGCTCCTATAATTCACCCCTCCACTTT.

The V and J genes are TRBV5-5 and TRBJ1-1; possibly TRBD1 for D (6 bases). The CDR3 has 12 amino acids. V shed 5 bases and J shed 4 bases, with 9 bases lying between them. Germline loops: CDR1 SGHKS, CDR2 YYEKEE (reference sequence). CDR3 in DNA: TGTGCCAGCAGGGGAGGGGGCACTGAAGCTTTCTTT. It codes for CASRGGGTEAFF. The full variable domain, its missing parts supplied by reference TRBV5-5 and TRBJ1-1, is DAGVTQSPTHLIKTRGQQVTLRCSPISGHKSVSWYQQVLGQGPQFIFQYYEKEERGRGNFPDRFSARQFPNYSSELNVNALLLGDSALYLCASRGGGTEAFFGQGTRLTVV.